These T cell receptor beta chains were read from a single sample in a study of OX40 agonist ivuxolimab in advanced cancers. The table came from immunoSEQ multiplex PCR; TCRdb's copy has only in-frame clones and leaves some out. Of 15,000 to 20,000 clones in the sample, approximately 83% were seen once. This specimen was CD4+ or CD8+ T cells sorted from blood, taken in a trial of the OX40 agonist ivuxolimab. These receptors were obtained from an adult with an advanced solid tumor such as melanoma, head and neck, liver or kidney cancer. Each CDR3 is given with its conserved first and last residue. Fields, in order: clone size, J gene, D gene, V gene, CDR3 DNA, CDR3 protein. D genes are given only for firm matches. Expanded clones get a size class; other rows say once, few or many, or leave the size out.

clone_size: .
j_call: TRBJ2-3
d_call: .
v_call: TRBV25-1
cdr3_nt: TGTGCCAGCAGTGGACAGGGCACAGATACGCAGTATTTT
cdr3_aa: CASSGQGTDTQYF

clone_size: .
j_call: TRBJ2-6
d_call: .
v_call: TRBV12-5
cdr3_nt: TGTGCTAGTGGTGGATGGCGTGCAGGACAAAGTCGGGCCAACGTCCTGACTTTC
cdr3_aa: CASGGWRAGQSRANVLTF

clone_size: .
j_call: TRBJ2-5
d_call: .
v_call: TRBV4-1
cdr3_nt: TGCGCCAGCAGCCAGGGGAGGGGGGACGGGCGAGAGACCCAGTACTTC
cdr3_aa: CASSQGRGDGRETQYF

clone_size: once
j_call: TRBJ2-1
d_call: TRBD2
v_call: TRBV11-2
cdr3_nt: TGTGCCAGCAGCGCCCTCGGGACTAACAATGAACAGTTCTTC
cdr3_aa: CASSALGTNNEQFF

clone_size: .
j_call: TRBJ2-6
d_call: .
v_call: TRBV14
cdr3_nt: TGTGCCAGCAGCCAAGTCATCGGGGGTGGGGCCAACGTCCTGACTTTC
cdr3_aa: CASSQVIGGGANVLTF

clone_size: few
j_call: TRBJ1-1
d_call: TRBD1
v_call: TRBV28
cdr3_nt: TGTGCCAGCAGTGCCTCGACAGGGACGGACACTGAAGCTTTCTTT
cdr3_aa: CASSASTGTDTEAFF

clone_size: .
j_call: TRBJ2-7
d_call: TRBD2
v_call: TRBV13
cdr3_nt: TGTGCCAGCAGCGGCCGGACTAGCGGGAAAGGGGGGACCTACGAGCAGTACTTC
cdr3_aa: CASSGRTSGKGGTYEQYF

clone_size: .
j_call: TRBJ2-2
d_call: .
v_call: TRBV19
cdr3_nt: TGTGCCAGTACCGCGGACAACTCGAACACCGGGGAGCTGTTTTTT
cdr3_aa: CASTADNSNTGELFF

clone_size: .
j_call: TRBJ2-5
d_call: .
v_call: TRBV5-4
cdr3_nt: TGTGCCAGCAGCAAAGAGGACGGGTACCAAGAGACCCAGTACTTC
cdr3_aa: CASSKEDGYQETQYF

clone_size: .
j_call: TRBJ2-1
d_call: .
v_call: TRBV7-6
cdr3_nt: TGTGCCAGCAGCTTAGAAAGGGGCTACAATGAGCAGTTCTTC
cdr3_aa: CASSLERGYNEQFF

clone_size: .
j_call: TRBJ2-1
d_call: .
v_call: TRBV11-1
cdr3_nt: TGTGCCAGCAGCTTATCCCCAAAAAGGGACTTGAACTGGTACAATGAGCAGTTCTTC
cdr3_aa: CASSLSPKRDLNWYNEQFF

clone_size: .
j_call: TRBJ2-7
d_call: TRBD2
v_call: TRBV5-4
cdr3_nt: TGTGCCAGCAGCTTAGCGGGAGAGGGGTACGAGCAGTACTTC
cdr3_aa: CASSLAGEGYEQYF

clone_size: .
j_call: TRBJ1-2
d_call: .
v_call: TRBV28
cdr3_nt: TGTGCCAGCAGTTTCCGGGTAGCTAACTATGGCTACACCTTC
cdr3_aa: CASSFRVANYGYTF

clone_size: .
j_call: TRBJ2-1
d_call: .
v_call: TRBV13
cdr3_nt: TGTGCCAGCAGCTTTGGATCAAACAATGAGCAGTTCTTC
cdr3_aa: CASSFGSNNEQFF

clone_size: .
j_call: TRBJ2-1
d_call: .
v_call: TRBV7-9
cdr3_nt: TGTGCCAGCAGCTCGGAGGAACTCTACAATGAGCAGTTCTTC
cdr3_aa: CASSSEELYNEQFF

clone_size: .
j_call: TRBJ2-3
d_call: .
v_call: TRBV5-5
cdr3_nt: TGTGCCAGCAGCAGGGGCTGGGGTCTACTAACAGATACGCAGTATTTT
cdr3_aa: CASSRGWGLLTDTQYF

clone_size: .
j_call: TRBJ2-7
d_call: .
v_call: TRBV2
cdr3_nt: TGTGCCACAAGGGGGGAGACCTACGAGCAGTACTTC
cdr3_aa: CATRGETYEQYF

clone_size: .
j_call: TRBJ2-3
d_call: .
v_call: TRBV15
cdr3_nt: TGTGCCACCAGATCTGGAGGCACAGATACGCAGTATTTT
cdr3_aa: CATRSGGTDTQYF

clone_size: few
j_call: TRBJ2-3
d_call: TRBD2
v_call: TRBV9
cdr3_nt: TGTGCCAGCAGCGTAGCAGCAGGGCTAGCGGGGGCCACAGATACGCAGTATTTT
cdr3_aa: CASSVAAGLAGATDTQYF

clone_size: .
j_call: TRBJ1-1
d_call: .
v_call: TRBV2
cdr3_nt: TGTGCCAGCAGTGAGGCACGGACAAGCCCTGAAGCTTTCTTT
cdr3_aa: CASSEARTSPEAFF

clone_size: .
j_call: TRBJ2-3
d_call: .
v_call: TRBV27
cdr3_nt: TGTGCCAGCCACCGGGGGGATACGCAGTATTTT
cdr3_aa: CASHRGDTQYF

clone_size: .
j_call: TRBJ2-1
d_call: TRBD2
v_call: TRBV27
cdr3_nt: TGTGCCAGCAGTTTACGAGTAGCGGGCCACAATGAGCAGTTCTTC
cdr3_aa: CASSLRVAGHNEQFF

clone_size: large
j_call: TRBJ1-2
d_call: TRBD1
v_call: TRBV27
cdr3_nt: TGTGCCAGCAGTTTAGGCTTCCGGACAGGAGTGTATGGCTACACCTTC
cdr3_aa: CASSLGFRTGVYGYTF

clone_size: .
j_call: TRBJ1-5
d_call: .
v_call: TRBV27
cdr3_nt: TGTGCCAGCAGTTTATTAGTTAATAGCAATCAGCCCCAGCATTTT
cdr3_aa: CASSLLVNSNQPQHF

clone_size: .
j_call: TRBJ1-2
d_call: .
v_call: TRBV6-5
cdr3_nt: TGTGCCAGCAGTTACTCGACGTACACTTCCTATGGCTACACCTTC
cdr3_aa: CASSYSTYTSYGYTF

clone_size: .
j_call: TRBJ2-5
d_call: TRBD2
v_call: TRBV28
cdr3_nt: TGTGCCAGCAGTATCCCCGCCGGCCAGCGGGAGGCCCAAGAGACCCAGTACTTC
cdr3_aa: CASSIPAGQREAQETQYF